This TCR beta chain was profiled in a study of CD8+ T cells in alopecia areata (dated by TCRdb to the late 2010s). For the study in its entirety: Treated patients were enrolled in an open-label pilot trial of oral tofacitinib, 5 to 10 mg twice daily, for moderate-to-severe alopecia areata. Patients on tofacitinib were biopsied at baseline and after 4 and 24 weeks of treatment, and several of the patients also had a later scalp biopsy. To study T cell clonal expansion in alopecia areata, the researchers applied high-throughput TCRbeta sequencing to both the C3H/HeJ mouse model and human patients. Amplification of TCRbeta CDR3 regions was done by immunoSEQ multiplex PCR using 35 Vbeta forward primers and 13 Jbeta reverse primers. RNA was extracted with the PAXgene miRNA kit for fixed scalp, the miRNeasy kit for PBMCs, and the RNeasy kit for mouse skin. In humans, TCRbeta sequencing was performed on scalp tissue and on sorted CD4+ and CD8+ peripheral blood T cells from healthy controls and from patients with patchy or totalis/universalis alopecia areata. Tofacitinib was given for 6 to 18 months, followed by 6 months of follow-up off drug to assess delayed response and recurrence. Scalp clonality was compared across normal scalp (n=4), patchy alopecia areata scalp (n=8), and alopecia totalis/universalis scalp (n=8). Study-wide conclusions, independent of this receptor: Shared TCR sequences between patients were less evident than in mice, which may be partly attributable to HLA diversity in the patient population. Scalp TCR repertoire analysis is complicated because resident alphabeta T cells in normal human skin are also sequenced, whereas mouse skin is dominated by gammadelta T cells. Lesional scalp, especially in alopecia totalis/universalis, showed higher clonality and more expanded CD8+ clones than normal scalp, suggesting antigenic drive.

V is clipped by 5 bases and J by 0 bases, and the sequence between their germline boundaries is 12 bases long. The CDR3 spans 14 residues, from the cysteine through the phenylalanine. Solely the CDR3 DNA is kept, with 42 bases framed from the first base. Looking up the germline V gene (reference sequence) yields CDR1 GTSNPN and CDR2 SVGIG. This clone was seen only once. This clone's antigen is unknown. No base-level quality is on record; no much larger clone is a single base apart. The library was built by means of the immunoSEQ multiplex PCR assay. RNA was extracted from all samples and reverse transcribed into cDNA as template for TCR sequencing. SuperScript III was used for first-strand cDNA synthesis, primed with a 2:1 mix of oligo-dT and random hexamers. Amplification bias was assessed with a synthetic immune receptor repertoire, and residual bias was removed computationally. Per the authors' processing: After raw reads were preprocessed to remove errors, the CDR3 was defined following IMGT conventions as running from the conserved cysteine to phenylalanine. Clonality was calculated as 1 minus Shannon entropy normalized by log2 of the number of productive unique TCRs. Whether each scalp clone was CD4 or CD8 was inferred by checking scalp TCRbeta sequences against the CD4 and CD8 repertoires from sorted blood. TCRdb stores this immuneACCESS table with in-frame sequences only. Part of the clones is absent; in the studies checked, under half of the shortfall reflects unresolved V genes, and no reason is known for the rest. That table is the source of V, J and clone size, and D and trimming were worked out from the DNA. The sample contains approximately 140,000 clones, 80% to 90% of them found a single time. The ten largest make up more than 13% of the sample.

The time point label here, explained by the study, means: baseline before oral tofacitinib. Peripheral blood and lesional scalp punch biopsies were obtained from patients with alopecia areata. PBMCs were separated by density centrifugation and stained for CD3, CD4 and CD8, after which CD4+ and CD8+ T cells were sorted on a FACSAria. The sequences come from CD8+ T cells sorted from blood, collected at week 0. The chain is made from TRBV30 and TRBJ2-3; a confident D gene designation cannot be given. The TCR comes from a human donor with alopecia areata. At the DNA level, the sequence is TGTGCCTGGCAGACCGCCGCTAGCACAGATACGCAGTATTTT. Translated, this is CAWQTAASTDTQYF.